Below are 25 T cell receptor beta chains sequenced from a single sample in a study of molecular identifiers for immune sequencing clone quantification. One entry per CDR3 protein, called by TCRdb with MiXCR from the PCR reads. There are just under 650,000 distinct CDR3 sequences in the sample; 20% occur only once, and under 0.95% lies in the top ten. Sample: naive CD8+ T cells from blood, with Jurkat cell RNA spiked in. Subset given: FACS-sorted CD8+CD4-CCR7+CD45RA+ naive T cells. The receptors were gathered from a human donor in good health. Some libraries in this study had Jurkat cell RNA spiked in.

This clonotype appeared many times. J is TRBJ2-5 and V is TRBV7-9; 7 bases map to TRBD1. V was pared by 1 base and J by 2 bases, with 7 bases of the junction left unmatched. Germline CDR1 SEHNR, CDR2 FQNEAQ (reference sequence). CDR3 length equals 16 residues. The chain's CDR3 is CASSLGQGNSQETQYF. The CDR3, as DNA: TGTGCCAGCAGCTTAGGACAGGGTAACTCGCAAGAGACCCAGTACTTC. The full variable domain, its missing parts supplied by reference TRBV7-9 and TRBJ2-5, is DTGVSQNPRHKITKRGQNVTFRCDPISEHNRLYWYRQTLGQGPEFLTYFQNEAQLEKSRLLSDRFSAERPKGSFSTLEIQRTEQGDSAMYLCASSLGQGNSQETQYFGPGTRLLVL.

V usage is TRBV4-3 and J usage is TRBJ2-3; D is perhaps TRBD2 (6 bases). CDR3 length: 16 residues. V was clipped by 0 bases and J by 0 bases, with 10 bases between them. The V gene's germline CDR1 is LGHNA and CDR2 YSLEER. The CDR3 is CASSQDWAGSTDTQYF. The CDR3 DNA reads TGCGCCAGCAGCCAAGATTGGGCGGGGAGCACAGATACGCAGTATTTT.

This chain links TRBV4-2 with TRBJ2-2; 10 bases agree with TRBD2. J was trimmed by 4 bases and V by 0 bases; bases with no gene match: 11. The germline gives CDR1 LGHNA, CDR2 YNFKEQ. The CDR3 runs to 19 residues. The CDR3: CASSQDRLLAGSTTGELFF. The CDR3 bases are TGTGCCAGCAGCCAAGATAGGTTACTAGCGGGGTCAACCACCGGGGAGCTGTTTTTT.

This clonotype appeared a few times. The V gene is TRBV11-3, the J gene TRBJ2-3; TRBD2 matches at 12 bases. Germline trimming cut 8 bases from V and 6 bases from J; bases unmatched to any gene: 12. The CDR3 sequence is 16 residues long. Per germline, CDR1 SGHNT and CDR2 YENEEA. For the CDR3, the DNA is TGTGCCAGCTCGGGGGATCTAGCGGGAGGGCATGATACGCAGTATTTT. This encodes CASSGDLAGGHDTQYF.

Points on this clonotype: Possible read error: a much larger clone is one base away. The J gene is TRBJ2-7, the V gene TRBV5-1; 11 bases line up with TRBD2. The germline CDR1 and CDR2 sequences are SGHRS and YFSETQ. Trimming at V came to 4 bases and at J to 2 bases, leaving 8 bases not matched to a gene. This CDR3 is 16 amino acids long. For the CDR3, the DNA is TGCGCCAGCAGCATGGGAACGGGACTAGCGGCCTACGAGCAGTACTTC. Its translation: CASSMGTGLAAYEQYF.

As concerns this clonotype: With a much larger clone just one base away, this may be a read error. The chain employs TRBV27 and TRBJ1-2, with 7 positions matching TRBD1. The CDR3 length is 13 residues. The germline V gene encodes CDR1 MNHEY and CDR2 SMNVEV (reference sequence). DNA for the CDR3: TGTGCCAGCGGGGGACAGACTAACTATGGCAACACCTTC. Translated: CASGGQTNYGNTF.

The J gene is TRBJ2-5, the V gene TRBV27; TRBD2 agrees at 8 bases. The V gene's germline CDR1 is MNHEY and CDR2 SMNVEV (reference sequence). The CDR3 runs to 15 residues. Germline trimming cut 7 bases from V and 4 bases from J; bases unmatched to any gene: 11. This chain's CDR3 is CASKFVGGAGETQYF. The DNA for the CDR3 is TGTGCCAGCAAGTTCGTCGGGGGGGCTGGAGAGACCCAGTACTTC.

With regard to this clonotype: A junction boundary mismatches the germline segment, possibly from a read error. The chain carries TRBV6-2 or TRBV6-3 and TRBJ1-1; D is unclear. The CDR3 totals 15 residues. CDR1 is MNHEY and CDR2 is SVGEGT in the germline V gene. This chain's CDR3 is CASSYVASMNTKAFF. The CDR3 region has the DNA TGTGCCAGCAGTTACGTCGCCAGTATGAACACTAAAGCTTTCTTT.

This clonotype showed up many times. The V gene is TRBV27, the J gene TRBJ2-2; TRBD2 agrees at 10 bases. V was pared by 2 bases and J by 5 bases, with 5 bases of the junction left unmatched. This CDR3 comprises 16 residues. CDR1 MNHEY and CDR2 SMNVEV come from the germline V gene (reference sequence). As DNA, the CDR3 is TGTGCCAGCAGTTTAATAAGCGGGAGGGGTACCGGGGAGCTGTTTTTT. Translation: CASSLISGRGTGELFF.

To note about this clonotype: This may arise from a read error, as a much more abundant clone is one base away. The rearrangement links TRBV24-1 to TRBJ2-1, with 8 bases fitting TRBD2. J was trimmed by 3 bases and V by 0 bases; bases with no gene match: 6. This CDR3 region has 17 residues. CDR1 is KGHDR and CDR2 is SFDVKD in the germline V gene. The CDR3 spells CATSDLPRTSFYNEQFF. CDR3 nucleotides: TGTGCCACCAGTGATTTGCCCCGGACTAGCTTCTACAATGAGCAGTTCTTC.

This clonotype has a handful of counts. The V gene is TRBV5-1, the J gene TRBJ1-2, with a possible D match to TRBD1 (6 bases). CDR3 length equals 15 residues. V was shortened by 0 bases and J by 2 bases, with 11 bases between the two germline ends. Per germline, CDR1 SGHRS and CDR2 YFSETQ. CDR3 in DNA: TGCGCCAGCAGCTTGGCGGGACACAACAACTATGGCTACACCTTC. This encodes CASSLAGHNNYGYTF.

This clonotype came up many times. This chain links TRBV5-1 with TRBJ2-3; 14 bases align to TRBD2. The germline CDR1 and CDR2 sequences are SGHRS and YFSETQ. V gave up 4 bases and J gave up 5 bases; unmatched junction bases: 3. CDR3 length: 15 amino acids. CDR3 nucleotides: TGCGCCAGCAGCCCCGGACTAGCGGGAGGAGATACGCAGTATTTT. Amino acid sequence: CASSPGLAGGDTQYF.

With regard to this clonotype: A clone one base away is much larger, so this may be a read error. The chain recombines TRBV9 with TRBJ2-3, with 14 bases identical to TRBD2. The V segment lost 4 bases and the J segment 5 bases; nucleotides outside the gene matches: 6. CDR1 SGDLS and CDR2 YYNGEE come from the germline V gene. The CDR3 extends over 16 amino acids. The CDR3 here is CASSFRLAGGQDTQYF. For the CDR3, the DNA is TGTGCCAGCAGCTTTCGACTAGCGGGGGGGCAAGATACGCAGTATTTT.

This clonotype was seen many times. The genes are TRBV2 and TRBJ2-6, with D unclear. CDR1 and CDR2 from the germline V gene are SNHLY and FYNNEI. V lost 0 bases to trimming and J lost 0 bases, with 6 bases between them. This CDR3 spans 16 amino acids. DNA for the CDR3: TGTGCCAGCAGTGAAGCGACTCACTCTGGGGCCAACGTCCTGACTTTC. This codes for CASSEATHSGANVLTF. Filled out from reference TRBV2 and TRBJ2-6, the complete variable domain reads EPEVTQTPSHQVTQMGQEVILRCVPISNHLYFYWYRQILGQKVEFLVSFYNNEISEKSEIFDDQFSVERPDGSNFTLKIRSTKLEDSAMYFCASSEATHSGANVLTFGAGSRLTVL.

This clonotype occurred many times. The chain uses TRBV29-1 and TRBJ2-7, with D unresolved. This CDR3 has 12 amino acids. Germline V gene lookup returns CDR1 SQVTM and CDR2 ANQGSEA. Trimming took off 7 bases at V and 4 bases at J, with 14 bases between the two ends. CDR3 protein: CSARGGGYEQYF. CDR3 DNA sequence: TGCAGCGCCCGAGGCGGCGGATACGAGCAGTACTTC.

At least ten counts were recorded for this clonotype. The V call is TRBV27, the J call TRBJ2-7, with 11 bases that match TRBD2. The germline V gene has CDR1 MNHEY and CDR2 SMNVEV (reference sequence). Trimming took 5 bases from V and 2 from J; bases not matched to a gene: 8. CDR3 length: 16 amino acids. DNA for the CDR3: TGTGCCAGCAGTCCCATTCTAGCGGGAGGACCCTACGAGCAGTACTTC. It yields the protein CASSPILAGGPYEQYF.

This clonotype came up a few times. The chain recombines TRBV18 with TRBJ1-1, with no clear D. CDR1 is KGHSH and CDR2 is LQKENI in the germline V gene. V lost 2 bases to trimming and J lost 0 bases, with 16 bases between them. This CDR3 is 17 amino acids long. The CDR3 here is CASSPSASHRVNTEAFF. For the CDR3, the DNA is TGTGCCAGCTCACCAAGTGCGTCTCATAGGGTGAACACTGAAGCTTTCTTT.

In its sample, this clonotype was seen many times. The V gene is TRBV7-6, the J gene TRBJ1-1, with unresolved D. The CDR3 is 14 amino acids. Germline-derived CDR1 and CDR2 are SGHVS and FNYEAQ. The V gene lost 4 bases and the J gene lost 4 bases, with 13 bases spanning the gap. The CDR3 loop is CASSSLWGGTEAFF. The CDR3, as DNA: TGTGCCAGCAGCTCGCTTTGGGGAGGCACTGAAGCTTTCTTT.

The V and J genes are TRBV21-1 and TRBJ2-5; the D call of TRBD2 is as the table states it, not checked on the DNA. TRBV21-1 is flagged as a pseudogene. CDR3 length: 15 amino acids. The DNA of the CDR3 is TGTGCCAGCGGCAAAGAGGGCCGGGTTCTAGAGACCCAGTACTTC. Translation: CASGKEGRVLETQYF.

This clonotype has at least ten counts. The chain couples TRBV9 to TRBJ2-3; D is unresolved. The V and J ends lost 0 bases and 0 bases respectively, with 11 bases between them. The CDR3 spans 16 residues. Germline assignment: CDR1 SGDLS and CDR2 YYNGEE. The CDR3 DNA is TGTGCCAGCAGCGTAGATAGGGTATTTAGCACAGATACGCAGTATTTT. As protein: CASSVDRVFSTDTQYF.

This clonotype turned up a few times. This may stem from a read error, because a much larger clone lies one nucleotide away. The V call is TRBV7-6, the J call TRBJ2-3; D not certain. This CDR3 region has 12 residues. The V gene lost 6 bases and the J gene lost 5 bases, with 9 bases spanning the gap. CDR1 SGHVS and CDR2 FNYEAQ come from the germline V gene. CDR3 nucleotide sequence: TGTGCCAGCAGTGATCCCCAAGATACGCAGTATTTT. Its protein is CASSDPQDTQYF.

This clonotype turned up a few times. This chain links TRBV19 with TRBJ2-2; TRBD2 is a possible D gene (6 bases). The CDR3 runs to 14 residues. The V gene lost 4 bases and the J gene lost 4 bases, with 10 bases spanning the gap. Germline assignment: CDR1 LNHDA and CDR2 SQIVND (reference sequence). The chain's CDR3 is CASSSGGVTGELFF. CDR3 nucleotides: TGTGCCAGTAGTAGCGGAGGGGTCACCGGGGAGCTGTTTTTT.

A word on this clonotype: The conserved phenylalanine or tryptophan is not found at the CDR3 terminus, so this likely reflects a read error. V is TRBV30 and J is TRBJ2-5; 8 bases are shared with TRBD1. The length of the CDR3 is 12 residues. V was pared by 3 bases and J by 3 bases, with 0 bases of the junction left unmatched. Germline V CDR1 and CDR2: GTSNPN, SVGIG (reference sequence). CDR3 nucleotide sequence: TGTGCCTGGAGACAGGGGGAAGAGACCCAGTACTCC. It codes for CAWRQGEETQYS.

This clonotype was seen repeatedly, ten times or more. The chain is built from TRBV10-3 and TRBJ1-5; tentative D call: TRBD1 (6 bases). The CDR3 is made up of 12 amino acids. V was cut by 11 bases and J by 4 bases, with 12 bases left in between. Looked up from germline, CDR1 is ENHRY and CDR2 is SYGVKD. The CDR3 DNA reads as TGTGCCGCCAGGGGTGAGAATCAGCCCCAGCATTTT. Translation: CAARGENQPQHF.

The J gene is TRBJ2-5, the V gene TRBV6-2 or TRBV6-3, with 10 nucleotides matching TRBD2. CDR1 and CDR2 from the germline V gene are MNHEY and SVGEGT. The V gene end was trimmed by 0 bases and the J gene end by 1 base; junction bases not matched to a gene: 5. The CDR3 extends over 17 amino acids. This CDR3 is CASSYSPSGGIQETQYF. The CDR3 coding sequence is TGTGCCAGCAGTTACTCCCCTAGCGGGGGTATCCAAGAGACCCAGTACTTC.